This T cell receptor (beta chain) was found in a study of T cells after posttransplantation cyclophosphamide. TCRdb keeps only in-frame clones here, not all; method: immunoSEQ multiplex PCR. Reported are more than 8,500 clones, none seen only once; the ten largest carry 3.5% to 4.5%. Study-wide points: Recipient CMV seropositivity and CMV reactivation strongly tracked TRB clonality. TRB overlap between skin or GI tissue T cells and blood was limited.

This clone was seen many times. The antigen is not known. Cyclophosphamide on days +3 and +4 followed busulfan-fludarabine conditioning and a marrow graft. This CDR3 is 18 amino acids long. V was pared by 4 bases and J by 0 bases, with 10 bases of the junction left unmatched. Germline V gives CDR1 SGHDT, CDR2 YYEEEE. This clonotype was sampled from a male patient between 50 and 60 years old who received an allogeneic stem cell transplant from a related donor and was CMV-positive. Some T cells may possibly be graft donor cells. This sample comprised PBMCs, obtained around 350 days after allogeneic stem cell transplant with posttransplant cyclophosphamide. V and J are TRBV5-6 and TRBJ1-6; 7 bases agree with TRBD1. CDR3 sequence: CASSLRQGGSSYNSPLHF. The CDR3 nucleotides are TGTGCCAGCAGCCTCCGACAGGGTGGGAGCTCCTATAATTCACCCCTCCACTTT.